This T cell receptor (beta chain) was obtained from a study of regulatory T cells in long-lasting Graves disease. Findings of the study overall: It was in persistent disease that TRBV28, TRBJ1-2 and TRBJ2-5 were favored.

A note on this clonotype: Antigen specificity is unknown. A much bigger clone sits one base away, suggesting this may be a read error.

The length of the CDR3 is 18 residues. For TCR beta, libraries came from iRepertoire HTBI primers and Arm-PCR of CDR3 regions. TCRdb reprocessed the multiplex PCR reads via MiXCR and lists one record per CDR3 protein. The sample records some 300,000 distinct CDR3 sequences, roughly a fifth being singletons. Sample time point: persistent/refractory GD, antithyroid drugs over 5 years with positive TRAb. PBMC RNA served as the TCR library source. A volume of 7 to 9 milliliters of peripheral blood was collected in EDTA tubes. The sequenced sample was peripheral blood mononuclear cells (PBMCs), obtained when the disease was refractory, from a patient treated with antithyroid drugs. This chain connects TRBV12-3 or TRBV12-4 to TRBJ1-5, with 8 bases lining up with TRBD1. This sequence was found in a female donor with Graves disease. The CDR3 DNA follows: TGTGCCGGCAGTTTCGGGACAGGTGAGGAGCCGCCGAATCAGCCCCAGCATTTT. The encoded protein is CAGSFGTGEEPPNQPQHF.